This T cell receptor beta chain was captured by sequencing in a study of OX40 agonist ivuxolimab in advanced cancers. Looking at the study overall: Across the patients, intravenous ivuxolimab was delivered every 2 weeks at 0.01 to 10 mg/kg. People in dose escalation had one of these cancers: hepatocellular carcinoma, melanoma, renal cell or head and neck cancer. The study, taken as a whole, reports: Partial responders treated at 0.1-3.0 mg/kg exhibited clonal expansion among the lowest measured.

Produced via immunoSEQ multiplex PCR; TCRdb's table is partial and in-frame only. The sample holds some 85,000 clones, roughly nine tenths seen once. Blood sampling was done at baseline, cycle 4 day 1, and cycle 7 day 1. V was shortened by 4 bases and J by 2 bases, with 14 bases between the two germline ends. CDR1 is SGDLS and CDR2 is YYNGEE in the germline V gene. The CDR3 extends over 15 amino acids. Concerning this clone itself: Its target is not known.

This sequence was found in an adult with an advanced solid tumor such as melanoma, head and neck, liver or kidney cancer. The source was CD4+ or CD8+ T cells sorted from blood, collected in a trial of the OX40 agonist ivuxolimab. The chain recombines TRBV9 with TRBJ2-3, with D possibly matching TRBD2 (6 bases). For the CDR3, the DNA is TGTGCCAGCAGCTCCACCGGGACTGTCACAGATACGCAGTATTTT. Translation: CASSSTGTVTDTQYF.